The 15 T cell receptor beta chains presented below share a single source sample, sequenced in a study of blood T cell repertoires in COVID-19. Only in-frame clones appear in the TCRdb table, and some are missing; sequencing was by immunoSEQ multiplex PCR. The profile shows tens of thousands of clones, more than 65% of them singletons. Material: peripheral blood. Receptor source: an older man with COVID-19, enrolled during active disease.

V is TRBV7-2 and J is TRBJ1-1; no reliable D call. The CDR3 runs to 14 residues. With 1 base removed from V and 2 bases from J, the gap between germline ends came to 8 bases. Germline assignment: CDR1 SGHTA and CDR2 FQGNSA. The CDR3 nucleotides read TGTGCCAGCAGCTTAGTAGCGGTAAACACTGAAGCTTTCTTT. It yields the protein CASSLVAVNTEAFF.

The chain combines TRBV12-2 with TRBJ1-6; TRBD1, the table's D call, was not compared with the DNA. TRBV12-2 is a pseudogene. CDR3 length: 16 residues. The CDR3 is CASRLVSGQVTSALHF. The CDR3, as DNA: TGTGCAAGTCGCTTAGTCTCCGGACAGGTAACTAGTGCCCTCCACTTT.

The V gene is TRBV6-5, the J gene TRBJ1-1; 10 positions agree with TRBD1. Germline V gene sequence: CDR1 MNHEY, CDR2 SVGAGI. CDR3 length equals 15 residues. Trimming took 6 bases from V and 5 from J; bases not matched to a gene: 9. The CDR3 spells CASRPPTGGRTEAFF. The DNA for the CDR3 is TGTGCCAGCAGGCCCCCGACAGGGGGCAGGACTGAAGCTTTCTTT.

J is TRBJ2-1 and V is TRBV7-8, with 7 bases matching TRBD2. The CDR3 has 15 amino acids. CDR1 and CDR2 from the germline V gene are SGHVS and FQNEAQ. The J segment lost 5 bases and the V segment lost 0 bases, leaving 4 bases of the junction unmatched. The CDR3 bases are TGTGCCAGCAGCTTAGCGAGCGGGACCCACAATGAGCAGTTCTTC. Its translation is CASSLASGTHNEQFF.

V gene TRBV20-1 combines with J gene TRBJ1-1; D gene ambiguous. Germline V gene data show CDR1 as DFQATT and CDR2 as SNEGSKA (reference sequence). V was pared by 6 bases and J by 5 bases, with 10 bases between. This CDR3 region has 11 residues. Here the CDR3 reads CSARTTTEAFF. In DNA form, the CDR3 reads TGCAGTGCCCGTACTACAACTGAAGCTTTCTTT.

V usage is TRBV19 and J usage is TRBJ2-1; tentative D call: TRBD1 (7 bases). The germline V gene encodes CDR1 LNHDA and CDR2 SQIVND (reference sequence). Trimming took off 5 bases at V and 3 bases at J, with 14 bases between the two ends. The CDR3 has 15 amino acids. The CDR3 coding sequence is TGTGCCAGTAGTCGGGGGACAGCGAACTACAATGAGCAGTTCTTC. Residues: CASSRGTANYNEQFF.

The genes are TRBV5-1 and TRBJ1-1; 9 nucleotides agree with TRBD1. CDR1 and CDR2 from the germline V gene are SGHRS and YFSETQ. The CDR3 contains 14 residues. Trimming cost V 4 bases and J 4 bases; bases outside gene matches: 5. In DNA form, the CDR3 reads TGCGCCAGCAGCCAACGGACAGGGGCCACTGAAGCTTTCTTT. As protein: CASSQRTGATEAFF.

This chain uses TRBV24-1 with TRBJ2-3, with D maybe TRBD2 (5 bases). V gave up 5 bases and J gave up 0 bases, with 8 bases separating them. Germline V gene lookup returns CDR1 KGHDR and CDR2 SFDVKD. The CDR3 consists of 14 residues. The CDR3 sequence is CATSGGLSTDTQYF. The CDR3 region has the DNA TGTGCCACCAGTGGCGGACTTAGCACAGATACGCAGTATTTT.

The chain combines TRBV9 with TRBJ2-3, with 9 bases that match TRBD2. This CDR3 region has 14 residues. Germline lookup yields CDR1 SGDLS and CDR2 YYNGEE. Trimming removed 2 bases from V and 3 bases from J; junction bases left unmatched: 1. CDR3 bases: TGTGCCAGCAGCGTCAGCGGGAGGACAGATACGCAGTATTTT. It encodes CASSVSGRTDTQYF.

This chain links TRBV3-1 (or the pseudogene TRBV3-2) with TRBJ1-1; D might be TRBD1 (5 bases). The CDR3 runs 13 residues. Germline CDR1 and CDR2: LGHDT and YNNKEL (reference sequence). Between the trimmed V and J ends, which lost 4 bases and 1 base, there was a span of 7 bases. This CDR3 reads CASSLTGNTEAFF. CDR3 DNA: TGTGCCAGCAGCCTTACAGGGAACACTGAAGCTTTCTTT.

For the CDR3, the DNA is TGTGCCAGCAGCCAATCTGAACGGGGGGCGAGCGGGGAGCTGTTTTTT. Protein sequence: CASSQSERGASGELFF. The J gene is TRBJ2-2, the V gene TRBV3-1 (or the pseudogene TRBV3-2), with D perhaps matching TRBD2 (7 bases). CDR1 is LGHDT, CDR2 YNNKEL, per germline (reference sequence). V was pared by 2 bases and J by 7 bases, with 17 bases between. This CDR3 spans 16 amino acids.

This clone was detected only once. V and J are TRBV30 and TRBJ1-1; TRBD1 is a possible D gene (5 bases). Germline V gene data show CDR1 as GTSNPN and CDR2 as SVGIG (reference sequence). V was cut by 4 bases and J by 5 bases, with 14 bases left in between. CDR3 length: 13 residues. The CDR3 loop is CAWNGGGFTEAFF. As DNA, the CDR3 is TGTGCCTGGAACGGGGGGGGATTTACTGAAGCTTTCTTT.

The rearrangement joins TRBV5-1 to TRBJ1-1; 9 bases line up with TRBD1. The CDR3 runs 15 residues. Germline assignment: CDR1 SGHRS and CDR2 YFSETQ. With V trimmed by 5 bases and J by 4 bases, 9 bases remained unmatched. The CDR3: CASSPKQGAGTEAFF. CDR3 DNA: TGCGCCAGCAGTCCCAAACAGGGGGCGGGCACTGAAGCTTTCTTT. The whole variable domain, remainder taken from reference TRBV5-1 and TRBJ1-1, is KAGVTQTPRYLIKTRGQQVTLSCSPISGHRSVSWYQQTPGQGLQFLFEYFSETQRNKGNFPGRFSGRQFSNSRSEMNVSTLELGDSALYLCASSPKQGAGTEAFFGQGTRLTVV.

This chain connects TRBV7-2 to TRBJ1-3; 7 bases match TRBD1. The CDR3 is 16 residues long. The V gene's germline CDR1 is SGHTA and CDR2 FQGNSA. Germline trimming cut 2 bases from V and 0 bases from J; bases unmatched to any gene: 4. CDR3 nucleotides: TGTGCCAGCAGCTTACTGACAGGGTACTCTGGAAACACCATATATTTT. This translates into CASSLLTGYSGNTIYF. Full variable domain (rest looked up from reference TRBV7-2 and TRBJ1-3): GAGVSQSPSNKVTEKGKDVELRCDPISGHTALYWYRQSLGQGLEFLIYFQGNSAPDKSGLPSDRFSAERTGGSVSTLTIQRTQQEDSAVYLCASSLLTGYSGNTIYFGEGSWLTVV.

This clone has just one count. The rearrangement joins TRBV7-2 to TRBJ2-7; possible D gene TRBD1, 6 bases. Per the germline V gene, CDR1 is SGHTA and CDR2 is FQGNSA. Trimming removed 5 bases at V and 9 bases at J, with 23 bases between. The CDR3 totals 15 residues. CDR3 nucleotides: TGTGCCAGCAGCATCTATCAGACAGGCCCAAACTGGCAGTACTTC. Amino acids: CASSIYQTGPNWQYF.